This is a list of T cell receptor beta chains from one sample in a study of cytotoxic CD8 clonotypes in ibrutinib-treated CLL. Repertoires were generated with immunoSEQ multiplex PCR, while TCRdb's copy carries only in-frame clones and drops some. Of fewer than 150,000 clones listed, around four fifths are singletons. Source: PBMCs, taken after 24 months of ibrutinib treatment. The receptor source for this set is a human donor with chronic lymphocytic leukemia. The CDR3 runs from the conserved cysteine through the conserved F or W. D genes are given only for firm matches. Clone size, where shown, is once, few, many, or a class for clones that have expanded.

d_call: TRBD1
j_call: TRBJ2-2
v_call: TRBV29-1
clone_size: NA
cdr3_aa: CSVEERSGRGLSGELFF
cdr3_nt: TGCAGCGTTGAAGAGCGGTCGGGCAGGGGGCTGTCCGGGGAGCTGTTTTTT

d_call: TRBD1
j_call: TRBJ2-7
v_call: TRBV10-3
clone_size: NA
cdr3_aa: CAISERRGLEYEQYF
cdr3_nt: TGTGCCATCAGTGAGCGAAGGGGGCTTGAATACGAGCAGTACTTC

d_call: TRBD1
j_call: TRBJ2-2
v_call: TRBV5-1
clone_size: once
cdr3_aa: CASSRQHGTGDTGELFF
cdr3_nt: TGCGCCAGCAGCCGCCAACACGGGACAGGGGACACCGGGGAGCTGTTTTTT

d_call: NA
j_call: TRBJ1-1
v_call: TRBV28
clone_size: NA
cdr3_aa: CASSKTGMNTEAFF
cdr3_nt: TGTGCCAGCAGTAAAACGGGTATGAACACTGAAGCTTTCTTT

d_call: TRBD1
j_call: TRBJ2-2
v_call: TRBV7-2
clone_size: NA
cdr3_aa: CASSDRQGTGELFF
cdr3_nt: TGTGCCAGCAGCGACAGACAGGGGACCGGGGAGCTGTTTTTT

d_call: TRBD1
j_call: TRBJ2-7
v_call: TRBV10-3
clone_size: NA
cdr3_aa: CAIRAAGTGRSYEQYF
cdr3_nt: TGTGCCATACGCGCAGCCGGGACAGGGCGCTCCTACGAGCAGTACTTC

d_call: TRBD1
j_call: TRBJ2-7
v_call: TRBV5-8
clone_size: NA
cdr3_aa: CASSIPGQGSYEQYF
cdr3_nt: TGTGCCAGCAGCATACCGGGACAGGGCTCCTACGAGCAGTACTTC

d_call: NA
j_call: TRBJ1-4
v_call: TRBV19
clone_size: NA
cdr3_aa: CASSIYGTPGVTEKLFF
cdr3_nt: TGTGCCAGTAGTATATACGGCACCCCTGGTGTGACTGAAAAACTGTTTTTT

d_call: NA
j_call: TRBJ1-3
v_call: TRBV7-9
clone_size: once
cdr3_aa: CASSGDWGNTIYF
cdr3_nt: TGTGCCAGCAGCGGTGACTGGGGTAACACCATATATTTT

d_call: NA
j_call: TRBJ1-1
v_call: TRBV6-6
clone_size: NA
cdr3_aa: CASSYQENTEAFF
cdr3_nt: TGTGCCAGCAGTTACCAGGAAAACACTGAAGCTTTCTTT

d_call: TRBD1
j_call: TRBJ1-5
v_call: TRBV7-9
clone_size: NA
cdr3_aa: CASSRGTGTGGNQPQHF
cdr3_nt: TGTGCCAGCAGCCGTGGGACAGGGACTGGCGGCAATCAGCCCCAGCATTTT

d_call: NA
j_call: TRBJ1-4
v_call: TRBV5-1
clone_size: NA
cdr3_aa: CASSSSGLGNEKLFF
cdr3_nt: TGCGCCAGCAGCTCCTCGGGTTTAGGTAATGAAAAACTGTTTTTT

d_call: NA
j_call: TRBJ2-5
v_call: TRBV6-1
clone_size: NA
cdr3_aa: CASSQVGETQYF
cdr3_nt: TGTGCCAGCAGTCAGGTAGGAGAGACCCAGTACTTC

d_call: NA
j_call: TRBJ2-7
v_call: TRBV19
clone_size: NA
cdr3_aa: CASKGSWTTYEQYF
cdr3_nt: TGTGCCAGTAAGGGAAGCTGGACTACATACGAGCAGTACTTC

d_call: TRBD2
j_call: TRBJ2-5
v_call: TRBV11-3
clone_size: NA
cdr3_aa: CASSFNSGGTPVSQYF
cdr3_nt: TGTGCCAGCAGCTTTAACAGCGGGGGGACACCGGTGTCCCAGTACTTC

d_call: NA
j_call: TRBJ2-1
v_call: TRBV6-6
clone_size: NA
cdr3_aa: CASTAGHEQFF
cdr3_nt: TGTGCCAGCACCGCAGGGCATGAGCAGTTCTTC

d_call: NA
j_call: TRBJ2-7
v_call: TRBV5-1
clone_size: NA
cdr3_aa: CASSLGTERGVEQYF
cdr3_nt: TGCGCCAGCAGCTTGGGAACAGAGAGGGGGGTCGAGCAGTACTTC